The clone carrying this TCR beta chain was counted ten times or more. The antigen is not known. The read falls 3 residues short of the CDR3 end, and the missing part is taken from the germline J gene. The entry originates in a study of T cell clonality in common variable immunodeficiency. CVID and control samples used equivalent genomic DNA input. TCRdb keeps only in-frame clones here, not all; method: immunoSEQ multiplex PCR. The sample shows 44,000 or so clones, none of them appearing just once. The V end was cut by 1 base, the J end by 1 base, with 14 bases between. Germline values: CDR1 SGHRS, CDR2 YFSETQ. The CDR3 sequence is 16 residues long. Overall study findings and caveats: Patient heterogeneity in the CVID cohort limited correlations between repertoire features and clinical complications. CVID subjects shared fewer TCRbeta clones than healthy controls did.

Specimen: peripheral blood mononuclear cells. This receptor was obtained from a person between 18 and 75 years old in good health. This chain links TRBV5-1 with TRBJ2-5; D may be TRBD2 (6 bases). The DNA read from the CDR3 is TGCGCCAGCAGCTTGCAGCCGGGGGTATCCCAAGAGACC. Protein sequence: CASSLQPGVSQET. The full-length CDR3 reads as CASSLQPGVSQETQYF.